The 20 T cell receptor beta chains listed next were all sequenced from one sample in a study of breast tumors, draining lymph nodes, adjacent tissues. TCRdb redid the calling of the multiplex PCR reads with MiXCR, one entry per CDR3 protein. This sample has some 25,000 distinct CDR3 sequences, with around 25% found just once. Material: breast tumor tissue. The receptors derive from a female donor with breast cancer. Some clones in this sample may be carry-over from other donors' samples.

The table lists this clonotype with many counts. The chain combines TRBV7-9 with TRBJ1-3; D not certain. V gave up 2 bases and J gave up 0 bases, with 11 bases separating them. CDR1 is SEHNR, CDR2 FQNEAQ, per germline (reference sequence). The CDR3 extends over 16 amino acids. The CDR3 DNA sequence: TGTGCCAGCAGCTTACGGGCAGCCTTCTCTGGAAACACCATATATTTT. Its protein product is CASSLRAAFSGNTIYF.

The chain has TRBV27 and TRBJ2-7; D remains ambiguous. The V gene's germline CDR1 is MNHEY and CDR2 SMNVEV (reference sequence). Trimming cost V 5 bases and J 4 bases, with 30 bases left between them. CDR3 length: 19 residues. The CDR3 region has the DNA TGTGCCAGCAGTCGAAGGCGTACCGAAGGGTACATCGGTCCTTACGAGCAGTACTTC. Its translation is CASSRRRTEGYIGPYEQYF.

This clonotype was recorded many times. The chain uses TRBV24-1 and TRBJ2-1, with 8 bases fitting TRBD2. The CDR3 spans 13 residues. Germline V gene data show CDR1 as KGHDR and CDR2 as SFDVKD. V shed 5 bases, J shed 6 bases, and the junction held 2 bases outside the gene matches. CDR3 DNA: TGTGCCACCAGTGCGGGAGGGCCCAATGAGCAGTTCTTC. Translating gives CATSAGGPNEQFF.

This clonotype has ten or more counts. The chain recombines TRBV6-2 or TRBV6-3 with TRBJ2-7; 8 bases are a match to TRBD2. The CDR3 loop spans 17 amino acids. V was pared by 7 bases and J by 6 bases, with 20 bases of the junction left unmatched. Germline CDR1 is MNHEY and CDR2 is SVGEGT. The CDR3 nucleotides are TGTGCCAGCATGCAGGGTCGAGGAGCGGGAGTCTACCGCGAGCAGTACTTC. It specifies CASMQGRGAGVYREQYF.

This clonotype was found many times. The V call is TRBV2, the J call TRBJ1-2; the D is unclear. The germline CDR1 and CDR2 sequences are SNHLY and FYNNEI. The CDR3 extends over 14 amino acids. V gave up 2 bases and J gave up 4 bases, with 11 bases separating them. The CDR3 bases are TGTGCCAGCAGTGAATCTCAGGAGTTCTATGGCTACACCTTC. It encodes CASSESQEFYGYTF.

The chain is built from TRBV20-1 and TRBJ2-1; D is uncertain. CDR3 length: 14 amino acids. The ends were cut back, 3 bases at V and 0 bases at J, with 9 bases in the middle. CDR1 DFQATT and CDR2 SNEGSKA come from the germline V gene (reference sequence). CDR3 amino acids: CSASAGSSYNEQFF. As DNA, the CDR3 is TGCAGTGCTAGTGCTGGAAGCTCCTACAATGAGCAGTTCTTC.

This clonotype was picked up many times. This chain connects TRBV2 to TRBJ2-5; tentatively, D is TRBD1 (6 bases). V lost 3 bases to trimming and J lost 4 bases, with 12 bases between them. CDR1 is SNHLY, CDR2 FYNNEI, per germline. The CDR3 length is 14 residues. CDR3 nucleotides: TGTGCCAGCAGTGACGGGGTAGGGGGAGAGACCCAGTACTTC. This codes for CASSDGVGGETQYF.

This clonotype has a count of ten or more. The chain is built from TRBV10-2 and TRBJ2-1; 11 bases fit TRBD2. The CDR3 extends over 14 amino acids. Trimming cost V 8 bases and J 2 bases; bases outside gene matches: 2. CDR1 is WSHSY and CDR2 is SAAADI in the germline V gene. The CDR3 spells CASVSGRAYNEQFF. CDR3 DNA sequence: TGCGCCAGCGTTAGCGGGAGGGCCTACAATGAGCAGTTCTTC.

This clonotype was recorded at least ten times. The chain has TRBV5-5 and TRBJ2-3; a weak D match, TRBD2 (7 bases). V was pared by 2 bases and J by 5 bases, with 12 bases between. This CDR3 is 14 amino acids long. The germline V gene has CDR1 SGHKS and CDR2 YYEKEE (reference sequence). The CDR3: CASSFEGGGDTQYF. The CDR3, as DNA: TGTGCCAGCAGCTTTGAGGGGGGGGGAGATACGCAGTATTTT.

V is TRBV4-2 and J is TRBJ2-7, with 8 bases fitting TRBD1. The V gene's germline CDR1 is LGHNA and CDR2 YNFKEQ. J gave up 3 bases and V 1 base, and 2 bases lay outside the gene matches. CDR3 size: 14 residues. The CDR3 reads CASSQADRGYEQYF. CDR3 bases: TGTGCCAGCAGCCAAGCCGACAGGGGCTACGAGCAGTACTTC.

In its sample, this clonotype was seen many times. The V and J genes are TRBV9 and TRBJ2-1; D remains unclear. Germline V gene data show CDR1 as SGDLS and CDR2 as YYNGEE. CDR3 length: 14 residues. Trimming took off 0 bases at V and 9 bases at J, with 13 bases between the two ends. The CDR3 DNA reads as TGTGCCAGCAGCGTAGGTGATAGCCTGGGTGAGCAGTTCTTC. It encodes CASSVGDSLGEQFF.

This chain joins TRBV28 and TRBJ1-2; 7 nucleotides line up with TRBD1. The trim removed 6 bases at V and 3 bases at J, leaving 4 bases unmatched. The CDR3 runs to 13 residues. Germline lookup yields CDR1 MDHEN and CDR2 SYDVKM. The CDR3 loop reads CASSPGQDYGYTF. Here the CDR3 DNA reads TGTGCCAGCAGCCCCGGACAGGACTATGGCTACACCTTC.

This clonotype was seen ten or more times. The chain couples TRBV9 to TRBJ2-1, with D tentatively TRBD1 (6 bases). From germline, CDR1 is SGDLS and CDR2 YYNGEE. Trimming left V 3 bases short and J 5 bases short, with 21 bases between. This CDR3 is 17 amino acids long. The CDR3 DNA reads TGTGCCAGCAGCGCCCCAGGCTTGGGACACCCCGACAATGAGCAGTTCTTC. As protein: CASSAPGLGHPDNEQFF.

This clonotype has ten or more counts. The chain links TRBV4-1 to TRBJ2-7, with 7 bases aligning to TRBD1. Germline CDR1 reads MGHRA; CDR2 reads YSYEKL. The CDR3 totals 14 residues. V shed 0 bases, J shed 4 bases, and the junction held 3 bases outside the gene matches. Here the CDR3 reads CASSQEYRGYEQYF. CDR3 coding DNA: TGCGCCAGCAGCCAAGAATACAGGGGTTACGAGCAGTACTTC.

This clonotype was recorded many times. V usage is TRBV6-1 and J usage is TRBJ1-6; D possibly corresponds to TRBD1 (5 bases). The CDR3 consists of 17 residues. Germline V gives CDR1 MNHNS, CDR2 SASEGT. V lost 2 bases and J 9 bases, leaving 20 bases between the germline ends. CDR3 loop: CASSEFPPGGGGSPLHF. The CDR3 nucleotides are TGTGCCAGCAGTGAATTCCCCCCCGGAGGCGGGGGTTCACCCCTCCACTTT.

This clonotype was recorded at least ten times. The V and J genes are TRBV6-1 and TRBJ2-3; D not certain. With 1 base removed from V and 3 bases from J, the gap between germline ends came to 5 bases. CDR3 length equals 13 residues. Germline V gene data show CDR1 as MNHNS and CDR2 as SASEGT. DNA for the CDR3: TGTGCCAGCAGTGAAGGAGAGACAGATACGCAGTATTTT. Translated, it gives CASSEGETDTQYF.

As concerns this clonotype: A much larger clonotype is one base distant, so this may be a read error. CDR3 region: CASSSLTSGTGELFF. In DNA form, the CDR3 reads TGTGCCAGCAGCTCATTGACTAGTGGTACCGGGGAGCTGTTTTTT. The J gene is TRBJ2-2, the V gene TRBV7-2; D is possibly TRBD2 (6 bases). CDR3 length equals 15 residues. Germline CDR1 SGHTA, CDR2 FQGNSA. Trimming pared 4 bases from V and 5 bases from J, leaving 14 bases between.

This clonotype has at least ten counts. J is TRBJ2-5 and V is TRBV15; D tentatively fits TRBD1 or TRBD2 (6 bases each). V lost 1 base and J lost 5, with 17 bases in between. Germline assignment: CDR1 LNHNV and CDR2 YYDKDF (reference sequence). The CDR3 runs to 16 residues. This chain's CDR3 is CATSRGLDRNLETQYF. The CDR3 DNA sequence: TGTGCCACCAGCAGAGGACTAGACAGGAATTTGGAGACCCAGTACTTC. The full variable domain, its missing parts supplied by reference TRBV15 and TRBJ2-5, is DAMVIQNPRYQVTQFGKPVTLSCSQTLNHNVMYWYQQKSSQAPKLLFHYYDKDFNNEADTPDNFQSRRPNTSFCFLDIRSPGLGDTAMYLCATSRGLDRNLETQYFGPGTRLLVL.

The genes are TRBV20-1 and TRBJ2-7; D not resolved. V was clipped by 4 bases and J by 3 bases, with 13 bases between them. This CDR3 comprises 13 residues. Germline V gene lookup returns CDR1 DFQATT and CDR2 SNEGSKA (reference sequence). CDR3 amino acids: CSATPLSFYEQYF. In nucleotides, the CDR3 is TGCAGTGCTACTCCCCTTAGCTTCTACGAGCAGTACTTC.

This clonotype has ten or more counts. V is TRBV7-9 and J is TRBJ2-2; D may be TRBD2 (6 bases). V lost 5 bases and J lost 0, with 13 bases in between. Germline-derived CDR1 and CDR2 are SEHNR and FQNEAQ (reference sequence). This CDR3 contains 16 residues. As DNA, the CDR3 is TGTGCCAGCAGCCGTCTAGCGCCATCGAACACCGGGGAGCTGTTTTTT. Translation gives CASSRLAPSNTGELFF.